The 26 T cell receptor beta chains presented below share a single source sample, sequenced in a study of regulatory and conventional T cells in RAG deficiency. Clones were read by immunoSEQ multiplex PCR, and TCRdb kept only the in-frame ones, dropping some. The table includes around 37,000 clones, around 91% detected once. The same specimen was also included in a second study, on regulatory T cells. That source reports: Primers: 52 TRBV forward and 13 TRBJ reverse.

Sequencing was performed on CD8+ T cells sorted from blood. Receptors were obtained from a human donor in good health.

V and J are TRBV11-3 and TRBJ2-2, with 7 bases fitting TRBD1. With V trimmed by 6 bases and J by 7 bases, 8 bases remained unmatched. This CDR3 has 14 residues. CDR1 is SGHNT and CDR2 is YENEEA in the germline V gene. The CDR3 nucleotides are TGTGCCAGCAGACAGACAGGGTCCAGCGGGGAGCTGTTTTTT. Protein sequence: CASRQTGSSGELFF.

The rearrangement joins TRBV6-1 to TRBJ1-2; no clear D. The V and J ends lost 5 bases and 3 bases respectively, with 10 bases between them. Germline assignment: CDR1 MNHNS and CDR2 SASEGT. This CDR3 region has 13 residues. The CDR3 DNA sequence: TGTGCCAGCAGTAAGAATGACCACTATGGCTACACCTTC. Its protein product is CASSKNDHYGYTF.

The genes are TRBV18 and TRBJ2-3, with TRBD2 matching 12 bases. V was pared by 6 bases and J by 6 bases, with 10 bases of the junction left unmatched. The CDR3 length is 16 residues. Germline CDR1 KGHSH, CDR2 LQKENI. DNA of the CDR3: TGTGCCAGCTCGCGCCCGACTAGCGGGAGAGGTGATACGCAGTATTTT. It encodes CASSRPTSGRGDTQYF.

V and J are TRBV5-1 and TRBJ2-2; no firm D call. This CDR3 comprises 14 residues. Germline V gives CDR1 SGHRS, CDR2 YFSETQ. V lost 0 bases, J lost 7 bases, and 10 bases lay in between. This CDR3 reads CASSLEEFVGELFF. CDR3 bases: TGCGCCAGCAGCTTGGAAGAGTTTGTCGGGGAGCTGTTTTTT.

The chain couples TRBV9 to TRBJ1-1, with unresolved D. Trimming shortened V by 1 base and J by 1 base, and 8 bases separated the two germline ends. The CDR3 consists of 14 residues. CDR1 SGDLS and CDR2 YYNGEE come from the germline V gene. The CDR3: CASSVLVGNTEAFF. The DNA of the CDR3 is TGTGCCAGCAGCGTACTGGTGGGGAACACTGAAGCTTTCTTT.

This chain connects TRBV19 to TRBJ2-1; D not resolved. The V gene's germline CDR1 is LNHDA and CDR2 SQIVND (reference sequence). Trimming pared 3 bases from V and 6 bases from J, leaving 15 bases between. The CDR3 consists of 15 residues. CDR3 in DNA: TGTGCCAGTAGTATTCTAAATTGTTGTGGCAATGAGCAGTTCTTC. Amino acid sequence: CASSILNCCGNEQFF. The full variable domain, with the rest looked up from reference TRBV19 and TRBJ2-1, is DGGITQSPKYLFRKEGQNVTLSCEQNLNHDAMYWYRQDPGQGLRLIYYSQIVNDFQKGDIAEGYSVSREKKESFPLTVTSAQKNPTAFYLCASSILNCCGNEQFFGPGTRLTVL.

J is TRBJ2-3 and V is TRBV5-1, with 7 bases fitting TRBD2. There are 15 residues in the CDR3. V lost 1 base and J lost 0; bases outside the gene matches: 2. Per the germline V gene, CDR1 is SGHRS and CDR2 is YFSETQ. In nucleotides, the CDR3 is TGCGCCAGCAGCTTGACCGGGGGGAGCACAGATACGCAGTATTTT. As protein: CASSLTGGSTDTQYF.

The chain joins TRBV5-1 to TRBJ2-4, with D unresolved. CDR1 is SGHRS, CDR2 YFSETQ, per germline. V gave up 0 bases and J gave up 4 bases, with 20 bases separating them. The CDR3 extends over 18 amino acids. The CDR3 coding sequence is TGCGCCAGCAGCTTGGCGGTTTCATCTATCGGACCTAAAAACATTCAGTACTTC. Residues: CASSLAVSSIGPKNIQYF.

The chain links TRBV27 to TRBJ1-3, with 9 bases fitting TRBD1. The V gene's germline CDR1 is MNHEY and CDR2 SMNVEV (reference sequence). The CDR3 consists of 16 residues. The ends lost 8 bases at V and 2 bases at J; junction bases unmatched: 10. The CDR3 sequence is CASSLSGTGTGNTIYF. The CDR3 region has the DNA TGTGCCAGCTCTTTGTCGGGGACAGGGACTGGAAACACCATATATTTT.

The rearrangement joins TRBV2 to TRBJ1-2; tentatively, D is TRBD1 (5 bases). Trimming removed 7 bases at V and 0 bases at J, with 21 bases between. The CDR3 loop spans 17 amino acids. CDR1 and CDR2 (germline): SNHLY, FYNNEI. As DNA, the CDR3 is TGTGCCAGCACCTTTTCGGGGCACGCCACCACTAACTATGGCTACACCTTC. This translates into CASTFSGHATTNYGYTF. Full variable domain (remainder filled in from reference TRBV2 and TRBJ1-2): EPEVTQTPSHQVTQMGQEVILRCVPISNHLYFYWYRQILGQKVEFLVSFYNNEISEKSEIFDDQFSVERPDGSNFTLKIRSTKLEDSAMYFCASTFSGHATTNYGYTFGSGTRLTVV.

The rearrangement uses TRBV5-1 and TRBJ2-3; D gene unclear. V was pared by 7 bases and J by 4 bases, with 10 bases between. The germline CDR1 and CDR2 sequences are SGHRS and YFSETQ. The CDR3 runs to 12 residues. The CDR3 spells CASRAESDTQYF. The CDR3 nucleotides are TGCGCCAGCCGGGCCGAGTCAGATACGCAGTATTTT.

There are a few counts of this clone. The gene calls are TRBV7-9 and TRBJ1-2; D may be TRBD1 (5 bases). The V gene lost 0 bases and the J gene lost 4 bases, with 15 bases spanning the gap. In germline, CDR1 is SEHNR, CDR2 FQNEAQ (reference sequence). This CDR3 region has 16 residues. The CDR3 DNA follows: TGTGCCAGCAGCTTAGCGCGGGGCAGGGCCCTCTATGGCTACACCTTC. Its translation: CASSLARGRALYGYTF.

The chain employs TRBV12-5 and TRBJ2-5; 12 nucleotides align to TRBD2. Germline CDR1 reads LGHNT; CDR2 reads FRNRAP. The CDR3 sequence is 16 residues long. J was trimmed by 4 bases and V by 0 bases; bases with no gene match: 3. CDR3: CASGLVLAGGAETQYF. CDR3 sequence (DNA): TGTGCTAGTGGTTTGGTACTAGCGGGGGGCGCAGAGACCCAGTACTTC.

CDR3 protein: CASLGVKHEQYF. CDR3 DNA sequence: TGTGCCAGCCTAGGGGTGAAGCACGAGCAGTACTTC. J is TRBJ2-7 and V is TRBV11-2, with D possibly matching TRBD1 (5 bases). In germline, CDR1 is SGHAT, CDR2 FQNNGV. V lost 8 bases and J 5 bases, leaving 13 bases between the germline ends. This CDR3 has 12 residues.

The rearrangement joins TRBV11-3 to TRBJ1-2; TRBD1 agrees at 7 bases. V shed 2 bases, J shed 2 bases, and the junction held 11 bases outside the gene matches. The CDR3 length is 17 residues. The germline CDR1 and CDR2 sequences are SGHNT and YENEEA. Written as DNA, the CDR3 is TGTGCCAGCAGCTTACTCGGGAAGTCAGGGGGAAACTATGGCTACACCTTC. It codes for CASSLLGKSGGNYGYTF.

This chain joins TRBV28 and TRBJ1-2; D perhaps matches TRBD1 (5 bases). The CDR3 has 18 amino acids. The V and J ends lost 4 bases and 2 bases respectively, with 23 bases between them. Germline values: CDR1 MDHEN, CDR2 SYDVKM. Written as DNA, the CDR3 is TGTGCCAGCAGTTCAATCGGGACGGAACTTATTCTAAACTATGGCTACACCTTC. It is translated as CASSSIGTELILNYGYTF.

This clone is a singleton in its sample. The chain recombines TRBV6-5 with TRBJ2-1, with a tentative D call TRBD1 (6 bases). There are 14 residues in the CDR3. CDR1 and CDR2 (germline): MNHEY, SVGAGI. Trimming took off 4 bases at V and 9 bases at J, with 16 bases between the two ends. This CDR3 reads CASSSNTGYGEQFF. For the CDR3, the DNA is TGTGCCAGCAGTTCCAACACAGGGTATGGTGAGCAGTTCTTC.

The CDR3 reads CASSPQQGGVEAFF. In DNA, the CDR3 is TGTGCCAGCAGCCCTCAACAGGGAGGCGTTGAAGCTTTCTTT. The gene calls are TRBV14 and TRBJ1-1; perhaps TRBD1 as D (6 bases). The length of the CDR3 is 14 residues. The germline V gene has CDR1 SGHDN and CDR2 FVKESK. With 4 bases removed from V and 7 bases from J, the gap between germline ends came to 16 bases.

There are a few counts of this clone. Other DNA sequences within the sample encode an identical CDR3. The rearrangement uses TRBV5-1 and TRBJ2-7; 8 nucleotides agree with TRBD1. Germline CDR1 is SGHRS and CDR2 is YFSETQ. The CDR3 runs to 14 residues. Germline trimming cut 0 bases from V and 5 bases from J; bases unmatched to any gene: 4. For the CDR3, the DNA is TGCGCCAGCAGCTTGGGACAGGGGTTGGACGAGCAGTACTTC. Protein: CASSLGQGLDEQYF.

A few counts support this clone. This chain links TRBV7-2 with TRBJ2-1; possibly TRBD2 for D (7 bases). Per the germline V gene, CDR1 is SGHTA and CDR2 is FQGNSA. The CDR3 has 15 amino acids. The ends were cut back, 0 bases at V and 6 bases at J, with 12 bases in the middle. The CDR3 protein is CASSLAGGAFNEQFF. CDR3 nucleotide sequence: TGTGCCAGCAGCTTAGCGGGGGGGGCCTTCAATGAGCAGTTCTTC.

For the CDR3, the DNA is TGTGCCACCCGGGGACAGGGGCACACTGAAGCTTTCTTT. This sequence encodes CATRGQGHTEAFF. The chain recombines TRBV25-1 with TRBJ1-1, with 10 bases aligning to TRBD1. The CDR3 has 13 residues. V dropped 10 bases and J dropped 3; count of bases not matched to a gene: 5. The germline V gene has CDR1 MGHDK and CDR2 SYGVNS.

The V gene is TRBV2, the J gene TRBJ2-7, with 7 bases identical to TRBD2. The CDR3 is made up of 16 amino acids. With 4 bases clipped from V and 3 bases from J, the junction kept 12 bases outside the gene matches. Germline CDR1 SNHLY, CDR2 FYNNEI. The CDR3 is CASSVGLGNHLYEQYF. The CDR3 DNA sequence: TGTGCCAGCAGTGTTGGACTAGGGAATCACCTCTACGAGCAGTACTTC.

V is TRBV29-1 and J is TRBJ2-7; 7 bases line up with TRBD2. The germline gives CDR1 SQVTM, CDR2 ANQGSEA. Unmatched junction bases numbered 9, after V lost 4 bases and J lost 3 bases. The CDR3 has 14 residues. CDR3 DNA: TGCAGCGTTGGTGGGTGGGCGGGAGTCTACGAGCAGTACTTC. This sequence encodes CSVGGWAGVYEQYF.

CDR3: CASSRPGQGNTEAFF. CDR3 sequence (DNA): TGCGCCAGCAGCAGACCGGGACAGGGTAACACTGAAGCTTTCTTT. The chain employs TRBV5-1 and TRBJ1-1; 9 nucleotides align to TRBD1. V gave up 4 bases and J gave up 2 bases; unmatched junction bases: 6. Looked up from germline, CDR1 is SGHRS and CDR2 is YFSETQ. The length of the CDR3 is 15 residues.

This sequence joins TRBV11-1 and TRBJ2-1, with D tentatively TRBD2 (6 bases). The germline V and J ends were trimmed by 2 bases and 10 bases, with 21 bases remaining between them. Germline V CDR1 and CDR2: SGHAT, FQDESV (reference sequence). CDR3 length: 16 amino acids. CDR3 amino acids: CASSLMDPGDFNEQFF. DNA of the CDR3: TGTGCCAGCAGCTTAATGGATCCGGGGGATTTTAACGAGCAGTTCTTC.

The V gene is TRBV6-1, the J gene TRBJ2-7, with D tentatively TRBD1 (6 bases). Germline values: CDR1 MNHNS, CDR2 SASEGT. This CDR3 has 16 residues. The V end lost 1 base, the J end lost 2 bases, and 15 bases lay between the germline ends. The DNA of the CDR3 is TGTGCCAGCAGTGAAGAAGACGGGACACTAGCCTACGAGCAGTACTTC. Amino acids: CASSEEDGTLAYEQYF.